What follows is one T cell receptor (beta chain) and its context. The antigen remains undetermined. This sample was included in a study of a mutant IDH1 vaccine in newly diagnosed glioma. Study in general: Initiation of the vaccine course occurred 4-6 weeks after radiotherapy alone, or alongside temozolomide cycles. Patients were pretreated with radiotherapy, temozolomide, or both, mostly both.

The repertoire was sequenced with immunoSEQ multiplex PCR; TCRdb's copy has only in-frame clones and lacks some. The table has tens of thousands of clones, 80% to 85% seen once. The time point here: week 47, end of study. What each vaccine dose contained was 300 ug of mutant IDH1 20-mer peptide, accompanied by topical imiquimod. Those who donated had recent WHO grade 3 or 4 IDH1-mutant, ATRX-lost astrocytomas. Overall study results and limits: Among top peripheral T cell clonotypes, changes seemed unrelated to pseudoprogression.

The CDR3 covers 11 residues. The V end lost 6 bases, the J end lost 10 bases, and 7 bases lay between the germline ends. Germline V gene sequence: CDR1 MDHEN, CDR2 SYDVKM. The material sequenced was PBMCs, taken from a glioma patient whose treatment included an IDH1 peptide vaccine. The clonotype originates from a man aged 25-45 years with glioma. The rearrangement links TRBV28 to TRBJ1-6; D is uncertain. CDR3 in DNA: TGTGCCAGCAGGAAAAGGTCACCCCTCCACTTT. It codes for CASRKRSPLHF.